Following are 15 T cell receptor beta chains from one sample sequenced in a study of a mutant IDH1 vaccine in newly diagnosed glioma. The time point was: week 23, last vaccination. In every dose of vaccine, 300 ug of mutant IDH1 20-mer peptide was given alongside topical imiquimod. For these TCRs, the target antigens are not known. TCRdb's table, derived via immunoSEQ multiplex PCR, lists solely in-frame clones and lacks some. The sample has roughly 50,000 clones, about 81% seen once. The source material was PBMCs, sampled from a glioma patient whose treatment included an IDH1 peptide vaccine. The receptors were sampled from a woman in her thirties or forties with glioma. Some clones in this sample may be carry-over from other donors' samples.

V gene TRBV27 combines with J gene TRBJ1-4, with TRBD1 matching 7 bases. J was trimmed by 2 bases and V by 7 bases; bases with no gene match: 4. Per the germline V gene, CDR1 is MNHEY and CDR2 is SMNVEV (reference sequence). This CDR3 contains 14 residues. The CDR3 protein is CASTSQGTNEKLFF. As DNA, the CDR3 is TGTGCCAGCACTTCACAGGGGACTAATGAAAAACTGTTTTTT.

Here the CDR3 DNA reads TGTGCCAGTAGTAACAGGGTACCTCTCAATCAGCCCCAGCATTTT. Residues: CASSNRVPLNQPQHF. The V and J genes are TRBV19 and TRBJ1-5; possible D gene TRBD1, 6 bases. The CDR3 sequence is 15 residues long. The V end was cut by 4 bases, the J end by 3 bases, with 13 bases between. CDR1 is LNHDA and CDR2 is SQIVND in the germline V gene (reference sequence). The variable domain in full, completed from reference TRBV19 and TRBJ1-5, reads DGGITQSPKYLFRKEGQNVTLSCEQNLNHDAMYWYRQDPGQGLRLIYYSQIVNDFQKGDIAEGYSVSREKKESFPLTVTSAQKNPTAFYLCASSNRVPLNQPQHFGDGTRLSIL.

This clone was found once. The chain carries TRBV10-1 and TRBJ2-2; 8 nucleotides align to TRBD1. This CDR3 region has 15 residues. Per the germline V gene, CDR1 is WNHNN and CDR2 is SYGVQD (reference sequence). Trimming removed 5 bases from V and 7 bases from J; junction bases left unmatched: 9. CDR3 bases: TGCGCCAGCAGTAGAGGACAGGGATCGGGCGGGGAGCTGTTTTTT. It specifies CASSRGQGSGGELFF.

This clone was seen more than once but under ten times. CDR3 nucleotides: TGTGCCAGCAGCTTAGAAGGGACCTCGGCTGAAGCTTTCTTT. Its protein is CASSLEGTSAEAFF. The chain is built from TRBV7-9 and TRBJ1-1, with D possibly matching TRBD1 (5 bases). The V gene's germline CDR1 is SEHNR and CDR2 FQNEAQ (reference sequence). V lost 1 base and J lost 6, with 12 bases in between. There are 14 residues in the CDR3.

The chain is built from TRBV23-1 and TRBJ2-2, with D perhaps matching TRBD1 (5 bases). TRBV23-1 is recorded as an ORF, its role being uncertain. The CDR3 is 13 amino acids. Trimming cost V 9 bases and J 0 bases, with 8 bases left between them. CDR3 bases: TGCGCCAGTGACAGTCCGAACACCGGGGAGCTGTTTTTT. Amino acid sequence: CASDSPNTGELFF.

This clone counts as medium-sized. The genes are TRBV19 and TRBJ2-6; maybe TRBD1 (6 bases). CDR1 is LNHDA, CDR2 SQIVND, per germline (reference sequence). V lost 6 bases and J 2 bases, leaving 14 bases between the germline ends. The CDR3 contains 16 residues. The CDR3 spells CASSTRTGTGANVLTF. The CDR3, as DNA: TGTGCCAGTAGCACCCGAACAGGGACTGGGGCCAACGTCCTGACTTTC.

The gene calls are TRBV30 and TRBJ2-7, with 8 bases lining up with TRBD1. CDR3 length: 14 amino acids. The V gene's germline CDR1 is GTSNPN and CDR2 SVGIG (reference sequence). J lost 3 bases, V lost 3 bases, and 7 bases had no gene match. The CDR3 DNA reads as TGTGCCTGGAGGGCCCGGGACAGGCTCTACGAGCAGTACTTC. As protein: CAWRARDRLYEQYF.

The rearrangement links TRBV6-5 to TRBJ2-1; D not resolved. Trimming removed 5 bases from V and 4 bases from J, with 15 bases in between. The CDR3 runs to 15 residues. CDR1 and CDR2 (germline): MNHEY, SVGAGI. The chain's CDR3 is CASSPTTTTYNEQFF. CDR3 DNA: TGTGCCAGCAGTCCAACAACGACCACTTACAATGAGCAGTTCTTC.

The chain joins TRBV5-1 to TRBJ2-7, with 7 bases fitting TRBD1. Germline lookup yields CDR1 SGHRS and CDR2 YFSETQ. The CDR3 extends over 15 amino acids. V lost 0 bases to trimming and J lost 2 bases; unmatched junction nucleotides: 5. The DNA of the CDR3 is TGCGCCAGCAGCTTGGGGGGGACAGTACCCTACGAGCAGTACTTC. Protein sequence: CASSLGGTVPYEQYF.

J is TRBJ2-1 and V is TRBV30, with TRBD2 matching over 8 bases. Germline V lookup: CDR1 GTSNPN, CDR2 SVGIG (reference sequence). The CDR3 sequence is 14 residues long. The trim removed 4 bases at V and 6 bases at J, leaving 8 bases unmatched. The CDR3 DNA reads as TGTGCCTGGAAACGGCTAGCGGGCTCCAATGAGCAGTTCTTC. Protein sequence: CAWKRLAGSNEQFF.

This clone was recorded only once. The V and J genes are TRBV18 and TRBJ1-2, with TRBD1 identical over 8 bases. CDR3 size: 13 residues. J lost 4 bases, V lost 8 bases, and 6 bases had no gene match. Germline-derived CDR1 and CDR2 are KGHSH and LQKENI. CDR3 sequence: CASGQGEGYGYTF. DNA for the CDR3: TGTGCCAGCGGACAGGGAGAAGGCTATGGCTACACCTTC. Supplemented by reference TRBV18 and TRBJ1-2, the full variable domain reads NAGVMQNPRHLVRRRGQEARLRCSPMKGHSHVYWYRQLPEEGLKFMVYLQKENIIDESGMPKERFSAEFPKEGPSILRIQQVVRGDSAAYFCASGQGEGYGYTFGSGTRLTVV.

This sequence joins TRBV7-2 and TRBJ2-3; no reliable D call. CDR1 and CDR2 from the germline V gene are SGHTA and FQGNSA. The ends were cut back, 4 bases at V and 0 bases at J, with 5 bases in the middle. The CDR3 sequence is 13 residues long. For the CDR3, the DNA is TGTGCCAGCAGCTCCGGGAGCACAGATACGCAGTATTTT. Protein product: CASSSGSTDTQYF.

V and J are TRBV2 and TRBJ1-2; tentative D call: TRBD1 (5 bases). Germline assignment: CDR1 SNHLY and CDR2 FYNNEI. This CDR3 region has 13 residues. V lost 11 bases, J lost 8 bases, and 21 bases lay in between. CDR3 sequence: CAGRGEGGLGYTF. In DNA, the CDR3 is TGTGCCGGCCGGGGGGAGGGAGGGCTAGGCTACACCTTC.

The rearrangement uses TRBV19 and TRBJ2-4; TRBD2 matches 10 bases. The CDR3 extends over 14 amino acids. Unmatched junction bases numbered 7, after V lost 6 bases and J lost 8 bases. Germline CDR1 LNHDA, CDR2 SQIVND (reference sequence). The CDR3 DNA reads as TGTGCCAGTAGCCAGGCCCTAGCGGGGGACATTCAGTACTTC. Its translation: CASSQALAGDIQYF.

The V and J genes are TRBV7-9 and TRBJ2-6; perhaps TRBD2 as D (6 bases). Germline loops: CDR1 SEHNR, CDR2 FQNEAQ (reference sequence). V lost 4 bases and J lost 0, with 13 bases in between. The CDR3 is 17 amino acids. CDR3 DNA sequence: TGTGCCAGCAGCTCCGGGCGGGGCCCCTCTGGGGCCAACGTCCTGACTTTC. It translates to CASSSGRGPSGANVLTF.